The present T cell receptor (beta chain) was sequenced within a study of blood T cell repertoires in COVID-19. The overall study: Samples representing acute and convalescent COVID-19 were sourced from the United States, Italy and Spain.

Original processing methods: Amplifying reference gene primers gave estimates of nucleated cell counts. TCRdb keeps only in-frame clones here, not all; method: immunoSEQ multiplex PCR. V and J calls and clone size are those listed in that table; D and trimming were worked out from the DNA. This sample yields about 210,000 clones, of which under 90% are seen a single time; roughly a tenth belongs to the top ten. Germline V gene sequence: CDR1 LGHDT, CDR2 YNNKEL (reference sequence). V gave up 4 bases and J gave up 7 bases; unmatched junction bases: 6. The CDR3 sequence is 14 residues long. Patients at the Seattle site were enrolled during active infection and followed longitudinally.

The sequence came from a woman aged 80 or over with COVID-19, enrolled during active disease. Specimen: peripheral blood. V is TRBV3-1 (or the pseudogene TRBV3-2) and J is TRBJ1-5; 8 bases map to TRBD1. The CDR3 protein is CASSRGQGGQPQHF. Written as DNA, the CDR3 is TGTGCCAGCAGCCGAGGACAGGGAGGGCAGCCCCAGCATTTT.